This entry is about one T cell receptor (beta chain). There are a few counts of this clonotype. This receptor's antigen is unknown. No clone much larger than this one lies a single base away; base qualities are absent. Only healthy Caucasian donors were included. Library prep was done by 5' RACE. Sequencing used an Illumina HiSeq 2000. Template switching added a universal primer binding site, and the final cDNA carried a unique molecular identifier that allowed TCR cDNA molecules to be counted accurately. Specific primers in the conserved constant-segment region were used to synthesize first-strand cDNA for TCR alpha and beta chains. To control for contamination, every cDNA library carried two barcodes: a SMART-Mk sample barcode plus Illumina barcodes. Two successive PCR steps introduced TruSeq adapter sequences along with Illumina sample barcodes. TCR alpha and beta cDNA libraries were sequenced on the Illumina HiSeq platform with custom primers. On the study's bioinformatics: MiGEC was used to process raw reads and extract unique molecular identifiers, and MiXCR was used to find CDR3 positions. Recombination models were inferred per individual with the repgenHMM and IGoR tools using an EM algorithm. The analysis of shared clonotypes was done with the tcR package in R, with sharing normalized by the product of cloneset sizes. To study raw recombination free of thymic and clonal selection effects, out-of-frame nonproductive sequences were analyzed. The public reads were run again by TCRdb, first through fastp at Q25 and then through MiXCR, and only productive beta chains were kept. One record per CDR3 amino acid sequence lists the most common genes and DNA. TCRdb, not the original authors, processed these V and J calls. For this sample there are 1.5 million to 2 million distinct CDR3 sequences; less than 35% appear just once. Jointly, the top ten make up less than 0.35% of the sample.

The entry originates in a study of identical twins listed by TCRdb under 2016. For the wider study: TCR alpha and beta repertoires from monozygotic twins, unrelated adults of various ages and cord blood were deep-sequenced to test whether fetal clonotypes persist. Replicate twin experiments were performed at different times using different library preparation protocols to rule out contamination. Study-wide conclusions, independent of this receptor: Invariant T cells such as MAIT and iNKT could partly confound zero-insertion analyses, although diverse VJ usage argued against such confounding for most clonotypes. A weaker excess of twin sharing was found in beta out-of-frame sequences because the signal-to-noise ratio was lowered by fewer shared sequences. Recombination models systematically underestimated out-of-frame TCR alpha sharing in monozygotic twins but agreed with sharing between unrelated individuals. Conclusions relied on cross-sectional statistical analysis, since the same donors could not be followed over many years. Out-of-frame TCR alpha sequences shared between twins showed an excess of low generation-probability sequences compared with coincidental sharing between unrelated individuals. Fewer insertions were carried by abundant cord blood beta clonotypes; a weaker similar trend was observed in young adult naive repertoires, while no such trend was observed in memory repertoires.

The TCR sequence derives from a newborn girl in good health. The sequencing input was cord blood.

The DNA sequence reads TGTGCCAGCAGCCAGTTGTTGAACACTGAAGCTTTCTTT. Its coded protein is CASSQLLNTEAFF. Rearrangement joined TRBV9 to TRBJ1-1; the D segment cannot be called with confidence. The germline V gene specifies SGDLS as CDR1 and YYNGEE as CDR2. The CDR3 goes from the cysteine to the phenylalanine over 13 residues. The CDR3 DNA has 39 bases and is translated from base 1. The V and J ends are trimmed by 4 bases and 0 bases, leaving 7 bases between them. Reference TRBV9 and TRBJ1-1 proteins supply the regions before and after the CDR3; the full variable domain is: DSGVTQTPKHLITATGQRVTLRCSPRSGDLSVYWYQQSLDQGLQFLIQYYNGEERAKGNILERFSAQQFPDLHSELNLSSLELGDSALYFCASSQLLNTEAFFGQGTRLTVV.